The 25 T cell receptor beta chains below come from one sample, sequenced in a study of post-analysis software for immune sequencing data. Study-wide results and limits: There were five or six TRBV segments more frequent in patients than controls, and TRBV5-6, TRBV5-1 and TRBV20-1 were among them.

Unique-molecular-identifier-tagged TCR beta cDNA libraries were used. MiXCR, applied by TCRdb to the PCR reads, yields one record per CDR3 protein. The table has over 700,000 distinct CDR3 sequences, about 27% seen once. For these TCRs, the target antigens are not known. The sample comprised blood. All receptors derive from a girl aged 5-17 years with multiple sclerosis.

The rearrangement joins TRBV7-2 to TRBJ2-3; 8 bases map to TRBD2. This CDR3 region has 17 residues. Trimming cost V 6 bases and J 8 bases; bases outside gene matches: 19. The germline gives CDR1 SGHTA, CDR2 FQGNSA. The CDR3, as DNA: TGTGCCAGCAGGGAAGGTGCCCGCGGGAGGCCCAGTCGTACGCAGTATTTT. Translating gives CASREGARGRPSRTQYF.

This clonotype was seen just once. The chain is built from TRBV7-9 and TRBJ2-1; D possibly corresponds to TRBD1 (6 bases). Trimming shortened V by 1 base and J by 7 bases, and 11 bases separated the two germline ends. Germline V lookup: CDR1 SEHNR, CDR2 FQNEAQ (reference sequence). This CDR3 region has 14 residues. CDR3 region: CASSLGTEMNEQFF. The CDR3 DNA reads TGTGCCAGCAGCTTAGGGACAGAGATGAATGAGCAGTTCTTC.

The rearrangement joins TRBV7-2 to TRBJ1-5; 7 bases fit TRBD1. From germline, CDR1 is SGHTA and CDR2 FQGNSA. With V trimmed by 5 bases and J by 0 bases, 13 bases remained unmatched. The CDR3 consists of 18 residues. The CDR3 spells CASSDQKGTAPSNQPQHF. The DNA of the CDR3 is TGTGCCAGCAGCGACCAGAAAGGGACAGCCCCTAGCAATCAGCCCCAGCATTTT. Supplemented by reference TRBV7-2 and TRBJ1-5, the full variable domain reads GAGVSQSPSNKVTEKGKDVELRCDPISGHTALYWYRQSLGQGLEFLIYFQGNSAPDKSGLPSDRFSAERTGGSVSTLTIQRTQQEDSAVYLCASSDQKGTAPSNQPQHFGDGTRLSIL.

This clonotype turned up a few times. This rearrangement joins TRBV6-1 to TRBJ1-5; no firm D call. The CDR3 runs to 13 residues. Germline CDR1 MNHNS, CDR2 SASEGT. Trimming left V 8 bases short and J 2 bases short, with 10 bases between. For the CDR3, the DNA is TGTGCCAGCCTAGACGTTGGCAATCAGCCCCAGCATTTT. Amino acids: CASLDVGNQPQHF.

In its sample, this clonotype was seen many times. The chain is built from TRBV6-5 and TRBJ1-2; D is undetermined. V dropped 2 bases and J dropped 6 bases, with 7 bases sitting between them. Per germline, CDR1 MNHEY and CDR2 SVGAGI. The CDR3 is made up of 12 amino acids. The CDR3 DNA is TGTGCCAGCAGTTACAACGGGGATGGCTACACCTTC. The encoded protein is CASSYNGDGYTF.

This clonotype was seen a handful of times. This rearrangement joins TRBV7-8 to TRBJ1-4; D perhaps matches TRBD1 (5 bases). Germline V gene lookup returns CDR1 SGHVS and CDR2 FQNEAQ. CDR3 length equals 16 residues. V was clipped by 4 bases and J by 5 bases, with 17 bases between them. CDR3 DNA: TGTGCCAGCAGCTCCCACCGGACACCGAGGAATGAAAAACTGTTTTTT. Translated: CASSSHRTPRNEKLFF.

This clonotype was detected ten times or more. CDR3 DNA: TGTGCCAGCAGCCTCGGACAGCAATGGGGCGGGGAGACCCAGTACTTC. It is translated as CASSLGQQWGGETQYF. This chain joins TRBV6-5 and TRBJ2-7, with D tentatively TRBD1 (6 bases). Matching the DNA end better, TRBJ2-5 makes the J call doubtful. Germline loops: CDR1 MNHEY, CDR2 SVGAGI. The CDR3 covers 16 residues.

The CDR3 sequence: CASSQLGQGAFGYTF. The CDR3 region has the DNA TGCGCCAGCAGCCAACTGGGACAGGGGGCGTTTGGCTACACCTTC. This chain connects TRBV4-1 to TRBJ1-2, with 12 positions matching TRBD1. J was trimmed by 7 bases and V by 2 bases; bases with no gene match: 5. The CDR3 covers 15 residues. CDR1 and CDR2 (germline): MGHRA, YSYEKL.

This clonotype has more than one count but fewer than ten. The rearrangement links TRBV7-2 to TRBJ2-1; D is uncertain. The CDR3 runs 13 residues. CDR1 is SGHTA and CDR2 is FQGNSA in the germline V gene. Trimming pared 4 bases from V and 10 bases from J, leaving 14 bases between. The CDR3 protein is CASSSNLGGEQFF. Written as DNA, the CDR3 is TGTGCCAGCAGCTCTAACCTAGGCGGCGAGCAGTTCTTC.

This chain uses TRBV7-9 with TRBJ2-5, with D hard to call. TRBJ2-7 matches the DNA end more closely, so the J call is doubtful. CDR1 is SEHNR and CDR2 is FQNEAQ in the germline V gene (reference sequence). This CDR3 is built from 13 residues. The CDR3 spells CASSQWGMYEQYF. The CDR3 coding sequence is TGTGCCAGCAGCCAATGGGGAATGTACGAGCAGTACTTC.

The CDR3 nucleotides are TGTGCCAGCAGTTACTCGAGGGTTCTGCAGGGTATATTGTCCGGGGAGCTGTTTTTT. Protein sequence: CASSYSRVLQGILSGELFF. This chain joins TRBV6-5 and TRBJ2-2; D assignment may be TRBD1 or TRBD2 (5 bases each). CDR3 length: 19 amino acids. CDR1 and CDR2 (germline): MNHEY, SVGAGI. V lost 0 bases and J lost 6, with 23 bases in between.

The chain is built from TRBV28 and TRBJ2-7; D call uncertain. Trimming took 3 bases from V and 2 from J, leaving 5 bases between them. The CDR3 runs to 12 residues. Looked up from germline, CDR1 is MDHEN and CDR2 is SYDVKM. CDR3 sequence: CASSFRAYEQYF. In nucleotides, the CDR3 is TGTGCCAGCAGTTTTCGAGCCTACGAGCAGTACTTC.

This clonotype came up many times. This chain links TRBV24-1 with TRBJ2-1; maybe TRBD1 (6 bases). Looked up from germline, CDR1 is KGHDR and CDR2 is SFDVKD. Trimming took 11 bases from V and 0 from J, leaving 16 bases between them. The CDR3 is made up of 15 amino acids. The CDR3 DNA reads TGTGCCATCCAATTGGACAGAAGCTCCTACAATGAGCAGTTCTTC. Its protein product is CAIQLDRSSYNEQFF.

A few counts support this clonotype. The V and J genes are TRBV14 and TRBJ2-7; D may be TRBD1 or TRBD2 (5 bases each). The DNA end is a closer match to TRBJ2-5, so the J assignment may be wrong. Germline assignment: CDR1 SGHDN and CDR2 FVKESK. The CDR3 totals 13 residues. The CDR3 DNA sequence: TGTGCCAGCAGCCCCCGACGGGACGGGACCCAGTACTTC. Translation gives CASSPRRDGTQYF.

This clonotype was counted a few times. The CDR3 DNA is TGTGCCATCAGTGAGCGCGGGCTGGGGGACCAGCCCCAGCATTTT. Protein sequence: CAISERGLGDQPQHF. The chain uses TRBV10-3 and TRBJ1-5; D perhaps matches TRBD1 (5 bases). V gave up 2 bases and J gave up 7 bases, with 15 bases separating them. Germline loops: CDR1 ENHRY, CDR2 SYGVKD. CDR3 length: 15 amino acids.

J is TRBJ2-7 and V is TRBV5-1, with D tentatively TRBD1 or TRBD2 (6 bases each). Germline CDR1 is SGHRS and CDR2 is YFSETQ. V lost 5 bases and J lost 1, with 25 bases in between. The CDR3 covers 18 residues. The CDR3 region has the DNA TGCGCCAGCAGTCCGGGACAAGGGGCGCGGAGGGGATCCTACGAGCAGTACTTC. Its protein product is CASSPGQGARRGSYEQYF.

For this clonotype: The germline gene is not matched at one end of the junction; a read error may be the cause. The V call is TRBV6-6, the J call TRBJ2-7; the D gene is possibly TRBD2 (6 bases). CDR1 and CDR2 from the germline V gene are MNHNY and SVGAGI (reference sequence). The CDR3 covers 14 residues. CDR3 bases: TGTGCCAACAGTTACGGAGGGGAAGACTACGAGCAGTACTTC. Encoded protein: CANSYGGEDYEQYF.

This clonotype has a handful of counts. The V call is TRBV7-2, the J call TRBJ2-2, with a tentative D call TRBD1 (7 bases). The length of the CDR3 is 15 residues. Germline V gene sequence: CDR1 SGHTA, CDR2 FQGNSA. Trimming removed 7 bases at V and 6 bases at J, with 18 bases between. CDR3 DNA: TGTGCCAGCACCATGACAGGGAGGCAGTCCGGGGAGCTGTTTTTT. Translated, it gives CASTMTGRQSGELFF.

In its sample, this clonotype was seen a few times. The chain couples TRBV7-9 to TRBJ2-5, with D uncertain. This CDR3 comprises 15 residues. The V end was cut by 0 bases, the J end by 5 bases, with 13 bases between. Germline V CDR1 and CDR2: SEHNR, FQNEAQ (reference sequence). The CDR3: CASSLARPLGETQYF. In nucleotides, the CDR3 is TGTGCCAGCAGCTTAGCGAGGCCCCTGGGGGAGACCCAGTACTTC. Looking up the rest from reference TRBV7-9 and TRBJ2-5 gives the full variable domain: DTGVSQNPRHKITKRGQNVTFRCDPISEHNRLYWYRQTLGQGPEFLTYFQNEAQLEKSRLLSDRFSAERPKGSFSTLEIQRTEQGDSAMYLCASSLARPLGETQYFGPGTRLLVL.

This clonotype was seen only a few times. This rearrangement joins TRBV20-1 to TRBJ2-7; weak D call: TRBD2 (6 bases). CDR1 and CDR2 (germline): DFQATT, SNEGSKA (reference sequence). The CDR3 extends over 13 amino acids. Trimming removed 4 bases from V and 4 bases from J, with 14 bases in between. CDR3 region: CSATRGFGYEQYF. DNA for the CDR3: TGCAGTGCTACTCGGGGGTTCGGGTACGAGCAGTACTTC.

The chain employs TRBV5-1 and TRBJ2-7; 9 bases fit TRBD1. Germline V CDR1 and CDR2: SGHRS, YFSETQ. This CDR3 has 15 residues. Losses at the gene ends were 4 bases for V and 6 bases for J; bases not matched to a gene: 11. The CDR3 nucleotides are TGCGCCAGCAGCGGGACGGGGGACAGGGTCCGCGAGCAGTACTTC. Protein: CASSGTGDRVREQYF.

As concerns this clonotype: A read error may account for a junction end that differs from germline. V is TRBV29-1 and J is TRBJ1-4; the D is unclear. Germline assignment: CDR1 SQVTM and CDR2 ANQGSEA. The CDR3 covers 12 residues. The CDR3 is CSGWVASGKRFF. Written as DNA, the CDR3 is TGCAGCGGATGGGTGGCGAGTGGAAAACGGTTTTTT.

The gene calls are TRBV7-8 and TRBJ2-3; 10 positions match TRBD2. The CDR3 runs 17 residues. V lost 5 bases, J lost 2 bases, and 10 bases stayed unmatched. Germline V gene sequence: CDR1 SGHVS, CDR2 FQNEAQ. CDR3 nucleotide sequence: TGTGCCAGCAGCCTCCGGACTAGCGGAGTACACACAGATACGCAGTATTTT. This codes for CASSLRTSGVHTDTQYF.

This sequence joins TRBV7-9 and TRBJ1-2, with D perhaps matching TRBD1 (5 bases). Germline CDR1 reads SEHNR; CDR2 reads FQNEAQ (reference sequence). The V end lost 5 bases, the J end lost 5 bases, and 18 bases lay between the germline ends. The CDR3 length is 15 residues. CDR3 in DNA: TGTGCCAGCAGCCGGTCAGGGTCCCCAGTATATGGCTACACCTTC. Encoded protein: CASSRSGSPVYGYTF.

This clonotype has more than one count but fewer than ten. The rearrangement uses TRBV19 and TRBJ2-1; 16 positions agree with TRBD2. CDR1 is LNHDA and CDR2 is SQIVND in the germline V gene (reference sequence). This CDR3 spans 22 amino acids. Trimming at V came to 5 bases and at J to 2 bases, leaving 18 bases not matched to a gene. The CDR3 DNA reads as TGTGCCAGTAGTGCACGGGCGCGGGGGACTAGCGGGAGGGCCTTGCCCTACAATGAGCAGTTCTTC. Residues: CASSARARGTSGRALPYNEQFF.